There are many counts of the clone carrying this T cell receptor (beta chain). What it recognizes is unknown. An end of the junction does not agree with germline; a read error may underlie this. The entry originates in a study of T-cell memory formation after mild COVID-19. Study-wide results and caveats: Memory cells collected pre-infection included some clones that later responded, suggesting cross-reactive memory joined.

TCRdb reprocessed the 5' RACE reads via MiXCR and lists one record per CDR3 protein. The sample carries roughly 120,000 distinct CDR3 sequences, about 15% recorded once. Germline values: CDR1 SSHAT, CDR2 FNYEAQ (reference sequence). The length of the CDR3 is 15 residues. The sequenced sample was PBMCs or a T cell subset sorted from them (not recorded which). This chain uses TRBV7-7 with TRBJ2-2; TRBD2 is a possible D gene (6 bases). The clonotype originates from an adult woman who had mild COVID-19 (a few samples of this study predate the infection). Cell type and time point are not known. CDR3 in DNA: TGTGCTAGCAGCTTAGCGGCGTCGGTCCCCGGGGAGCTGTTTTTT. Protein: CASSLAASVPGELFF.